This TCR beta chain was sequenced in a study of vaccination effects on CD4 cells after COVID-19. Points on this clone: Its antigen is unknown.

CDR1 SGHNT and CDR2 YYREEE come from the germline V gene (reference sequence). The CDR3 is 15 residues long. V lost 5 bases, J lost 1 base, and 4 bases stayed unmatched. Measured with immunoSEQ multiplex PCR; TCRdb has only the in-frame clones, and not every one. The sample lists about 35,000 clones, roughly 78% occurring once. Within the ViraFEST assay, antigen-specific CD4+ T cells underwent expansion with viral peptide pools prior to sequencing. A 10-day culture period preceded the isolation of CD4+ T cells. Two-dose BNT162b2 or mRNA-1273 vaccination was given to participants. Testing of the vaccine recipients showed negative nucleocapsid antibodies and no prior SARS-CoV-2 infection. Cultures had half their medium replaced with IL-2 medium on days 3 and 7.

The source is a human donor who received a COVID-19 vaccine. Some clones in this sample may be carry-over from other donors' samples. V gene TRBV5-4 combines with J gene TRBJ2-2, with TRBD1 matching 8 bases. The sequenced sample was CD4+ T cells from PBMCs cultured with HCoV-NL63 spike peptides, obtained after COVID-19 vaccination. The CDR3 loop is CASSSGTGNTGELFF. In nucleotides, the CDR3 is TGTGCCAGCAGTTCCGGGACAGGGAACACCGGGGAGCTGTTTTTT.